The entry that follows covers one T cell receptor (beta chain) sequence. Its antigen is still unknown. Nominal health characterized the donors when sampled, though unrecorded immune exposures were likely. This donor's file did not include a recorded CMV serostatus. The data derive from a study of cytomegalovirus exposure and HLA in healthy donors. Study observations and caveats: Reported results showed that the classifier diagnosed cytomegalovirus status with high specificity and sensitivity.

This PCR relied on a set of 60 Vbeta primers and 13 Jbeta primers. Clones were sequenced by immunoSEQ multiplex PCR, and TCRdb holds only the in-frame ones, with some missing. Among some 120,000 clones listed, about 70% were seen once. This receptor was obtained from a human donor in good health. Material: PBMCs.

The CDR3 loop reads CASSETLRNTQYF. The CDR3 DNA reads TGTGCCAGCAGTGAAACCCTGAGGAATACGCAGTATTTT. V usage is TRBV6-1 and J usage is TRBJ2-3; D gene ambiguous. CDR3 length: 13 amino acids. Trimming pared 2 bases from V and 7 bases from J, leaving 10 bases between. Germline lookup yields CDR1 MNHNS and CDR2 SASEGT.